The 32 T cell receptor beta chains listed next were all sequenced from one sample in a study of Ad26.COV2.S vaccination and SARS-CoV-2 variants. Treatment here: 19 received Ad26.COV2.S at low or high dose, single or two shots; roughly five received placebo; per-sample allocation not given. After the first vaccine or placebo injection, samples were drawn on day 63. The protocol was immunoSEQ multiplex PCR, while the TCRdb copy is restricted to in-frame clones and leaves out a portion. The table has about 370,000 clones, approximately 90% seen once. The source material was peripheral blood, sampled in a trial of Ad26.COV2.S vaccine versus placebo. Receptor source: a person between 18 and 59 years old who received the Ad26.COV2.S COVID-19 vaccine or a placebo.

The chain recombines TRBV5-5 with TRBJ1-5; 7 bases are shared with TRBD1. Germline assignment: CDR1 SGHKS and CDR2 YYEKEE (reference sequence). This CDR3 is 13 amino acids long. J lost 7 bases, V lost 1 base, and 2 bases had no gene match. The CDR3 DNA sequence: TGTGCCAGCAGCTTGTCAGGGGGGCAGCCCCAGCATTTT. Its protein is CASSLSGGQPQHF.

V gene TRBV9 combines with J gene TRBJ2-5; 9 bases map to TRBD1. J gave up 4 bases and V 0 bases, and 7 bases lay outside the gene matches. The CDR3 loop spans 16 amino acids. Germline V gives CDR1 SGDLS, CDR2 YYNGEE. The CDR3 coding sequence is TGTGCCAGCAGCGTAGCGAGGACAGGGGTGGGAGAGACCCAGTACTTC. Residues: CASSVARTGVGETQYF.

V usage is TRBV7-9 and J usage is TRBJ2-2; D unclear. This CDR3 is built from 14 residues. Germline CDR1 reads SEHNR; CDR2 reads FQNEAQ (reference sequence). Deletions cut 4 bases from V and 7 bases from J, with 13 bases between. The CDR3 region has the DNA TGTGCCAGCAGCTCCCTGGGATTCATCGGGGAGCTGTTTTTT. Translation gives CASSSLGFIGELFF.

This clone was counted a single time. The chain is built from TRBV10-3 and TRBJ2-7; D assignment may be TRBD1 or TRBD2 (5 bases each). Germline CDR1 is ENHRY and CDR2 is SYGVKD. V was shortened by 4 bases and J by 2 bases, with 9 bases between the two germline ends. This CDR3 is 13 amino acids long. In DNA form, the CDR3 reads TGTGCCATCAGTGCCCGGGACGCCTACGAGCAGTACTTC. It translates to CAISARDAYEQYF.

This chain joins TRBV7-2 and TRBJ2-2; 9 bases match TRBD2. The CDR3 is made up of 16 amino acids. Trimming took 2 bases from V and 5 from J; bases not matched to a gene: 6. Per germline, CDR1 SGHTA and CDR2 FQGNSA. Here the CDR3 reads CASSLKAGGGTGELFF. The CDR3 nucleotides read TGTGCCAGCAGCTTAAAAGCGGGGGGAGGGACCGGGGAGCTGTTTTTT.

In DNA form, the CDR3 reads TGTGCCAGCAGTCAACGGAGATACACTGAAGCTTTCTTT. Protein: CASSQRRYTEAFF. V usage is TRBV27 and J usage is TRBJ1-1; no definite D call. Germline V CDR1 and CDR2: MNHEY, SMNVEV (reference sequence). CDR3 length: 13 residues. Trimming pared 5 bases from V and 3 bases from J, leaving 10 bases between.

The count of this clone is one. The gene calls are TRBV29-1 and TRBJ2-7; 7 positions agree with TRBD1. V was pared by 5 bases and J by 2 bases, with 9 bases of the junction left unmatched. The V gene's germline CDR1 is SQVTM and CDR2 ANQGSEA. CDR3 length: 14 amino acids. The CDR3 is CSVTRDSNPYEQYF. The DNA of the CDR3 is TGCAGCGTTACTCGGGACAGTAACCCCTACGAGCAGTACTTC.

The CDR3 region is CASSQTNTQYF. In DNA, the CDR3 is TGTGCCAGCAGCCAAACAAATACGCAGTATTTT. The chain combines TRBV3-1 (or the pseudogene TRBV3-2) with TRBJ2-3; no reliable D call. The CDR3 covers 11 residues. Between the trimmed V and J ends, which lost 2 bases and 7 bases, there was a span of 4 bases. Germline V gene lookup returns CDR1 LGHDT and CDR2 YNNKEL (reference sequence).

The V gene is TRBV4-2, the J gene TRBJ2-5, with a tentative D call TRBD2 (6 bases). With 1 base removed from V and 5 bases from J, the gap between germline ends came to 11 bases. The V gene's germline CDR1 is LGHNA and CDR2 YNFKEQ. There are 14 residues in the CDR3. In DNA form, the CDR3 reads TGTGCCAGCAGCCAAGTGGGAGGTAGTGAGACCCAGTACTTC. Residues: CASSQVGGSETQYF.

J is TRBJ1-6 and V is TRBV7-6; no clear D. CDR1 and CDR2 from the germline V gene are SGHVS and FNYEAQ. Trimming left V 5 bases short and J 8 bases short, with 22 bases between. This CDR3 region has 17 residues. The DNA for the CDR3 is TGTGCCAGCAGCCTCTCTCGTTACGGGGTTTTGGATTCACCCCTCCACTTT. It translates to CASSLSRYGVLDSPLHF.

The CDR3 nucleotides are TGTGCCATCAATAAAGGGGGACAGGGGCACTATGGCTACACCTTC. Translation: CAINKGGQGHYGYTF. This sequence joins TRBV10-3 and TRBJ1-2, with TRBD1 matching over 10 bases. CDR3 length equals 15 residues. Germline CDR1 reads ENHRY; CDR2 reads SYGVKD. Trimming at V came to 7 bases and at J to 3 bases, leaving 8 bases not matched to a gene.

The rearrangement links TRBV7-2 to TRBJ2-5; D unresolved. Trimming pared 5 bases from V and 5 bases from J, leaving 9 bases between. The CDR3 spans 12 residues. Germline V gives CDR1 SGHTA, CDR2 FQGNSA. CDR3 nucleotides: TGTGCCAGCAGCCCCATGGGGGAGACCCAGTACTTC. Protein sequence: CASSPMGETQYF. The full variable domain, in which reference TRBV7-2 and TRBJ2-5 provide the parts outside the CDR3, is GAGVSQSPSNKVTEKGKDVELRCDPISGHTALYWYRQSLGQGLEFLIYFQGNSAPDKSGLPSDRFSAERTGGSVSTLTIQRTQQEDSAVYLCASSPMGETQYFGPGTRLLVL.

The CDR3 nucleotides are TGTGCCAGCAGCTCCTCCGGGACAGGGGGCCTAGGGGGTGAAAAACTGTTTTTT. It translates to CASSSSGTGGLGGEKLFF. The V and J genes are TRBV7-9 and TRBJ1-4; 12 positions agree with TRBD1. V shed 4 bases and J 7 bases; nucleotides not matched to a gene: 13. Germline V gene lookup returns CDR1 SEHNR and CDR2 FQNEAQ (reference sequence). The CDR3 totals 18 residues.

In DNA form, the CDR3 reads TGTGCCAGCAGTTACTCGAATAACCAAGAGACCCAGTACTTC. Amino acids: CASSYSNNQETQYF. The rearrangement joins TRBV6-6 to TRBJ2-5; D uncertain. V lost 0 bases to trimming and J lost 0 bases, with 5 bases between them. CDR3 length: 14 amino acids. CDR1 and CDR2 from the germline V gene are MNHNY and SVGAGI (reference sequence).

This clone occurred once. The gene calls are TRBV5-5 and TRBJ2-5, with a possible D match to TRBD2 (5 bases). The CDR3 has 15 amino acids. The germline V gene encodes CDR1 SGHKS and CDR2 YYEKEE (reference sequence). Trimming shortened V by 0 bases and J by 3 bases, and 12 bases separated the two germline ends. The CDR3, as DNA: TGTGCCAGCAGCTTGGACGGTCGAGGGAAAGAGACCCAGTACTTC. Amino acids: CASSLDGRGKETQYF.

The chain links TRBV7-2 to TRBJ1-2, with a possible D match to TRBD1 (6 bases). The CDR3 contains 15 residues. V lost 3 bases and J 4 bases, leaving 15 bases between the germline ends. Germline V gives CDR1 SGHTA, CDR2 FQGNSA. The CDR3 bases are TGTGCCAGCAGCTTCGGGACACACCATAGCTATGGCTACACCTTC. It specifies CASSFGTHHSYGYTF.

V and J are TRBV7-9 and TRBJ2-3; tentative D call: TRBD1 (6 bases). CDR1 and CDR2 from the germline V gene are SEHNR and FQNEAQ (reference sequence). V lost 5 bases, J lost 2 bases, and 11 bases lay in between. CDR3 size: 14 residues. CDR3 coding DNA: TGTGCCAGCAGCACGCGACAGGACACAGATACGCAGTATTTT. Residues: CASSTRQDTDTQYF.

The sample holds one count of this clone. The chain is built from TRBV10-2 and TRBJ2-3; maybe TRBD2 (5 bases). Trimming cost V 3 bases and J 4 bases, with 8 bases left between them. The germline CDR1 and CDR2 sequences are WSHSY and SAAADI. The CDR3 loop spans 13 amino acids. The CDR3 DNA sequence: TGCGCCAGCAGTGAAGGAGGAGCAGATACGCAGTATTTT. Its translation is CASSEGGADTQYF.

The chain uses TRBV30 and TRBJ2-3; no reliable D call. Germline V gene sequence: CDR1 GTSNPN, CDR2 SVGIG (reference sequence). Trimming pared 0 bases from V and 5 bases from J, leaving 3 bases between. There are 11 residues in the CDR3. This CDR3 reads CAWSVRDTQYF. As DNA, the CDR3 is TGTGCCTGGAGTGTTAGAGATACGCAGTATTTT.

V and J are TRBV7-9 and TRBJ2-7; D call uncertain. CDR1 SEHNR and CDR2 FQNEAQ come from the germline V gene (reference sequence). This CDR3 is 14 amino acids long. Trimming cost V 2 bases and J 5 bases, with 13 bases left between them. CDR3 protein: CASSLSSSLNEQYF. The CDR3 region has the DNA TGTGCCAGCAGCTTATCCTCATCGCTTAACGAGCAGTACTTC.

This chain connects TRBV5-1 to TRBJ1-1; D is perhaps TRBD1 (6 bases). The ends were cut back, 4 bases at V and 1 base at J, with 11 bases in the middle. From germline, CDR1 is SGHRS and CDR2 YFSETQ. The CDR3 is 14 residues long. Written as DNA, the CDR3 is TGCGCCAGCAGCCCACAGGGCCGGAACACTGAAGCTTTCTTT. This sequence encodes CASSPQGRNTEAFF.

V usage is TRBV7-8 and J usage is TRBJ1-4; TRBD1 might be the D (6 bases). The CDR3 has 15 residues. The V end was cut by 1 base, the J end by 8 bases, with 14 bases between. CDR1 and CDR2 (germline): SGHVS, FQNEAQ. CDR3 bases: TGTGCCAGCAGCTTAGGGGGGGCGAGGCTGGAAAAACTGTTTTTT. It yields the protein CASSLGGARLEKLFF.

The chain couples TRBV6-5 to TRBJ1-3; D is undetermined. Germline-derived CDR1 and CDR2 are MNHEY and SVGAGI. The V end lost 5 bases, the J end lost 0 bases, and 11 bases lay between the germline ends. This CDR3 spans 15 amino acids. CDR3 region: CASSLGSSSGNTIYF. The CDR3 nucleotides are TGTGCCAGCAGTCTGGGGTCGAGCTCTGGAAACACCATATATTTT.

The CDR3 protein is CASGRGGYTGELFF. CDR3 DNA: TGTGCCAGCGGGAGGGGCGGGTACACCGGGGAGCTGTTTTTT. The V call is TRBV3-1 (or the pseudogene TRBV3-2), the J call TRBJ2-2; 7 bases align to TRBD2. After removal of 8 bases from V and 3 bases from J, the junction contained 6 bases not matched to a gene. Germline CDR1 and CDR2: LGHDT and YNNKEL (reference sequence). The length of the CDR3 is 14 residues.

The DNA for the CDR3 is TGTGCCAGTAGTGACTTACAGGGGTTAGGCAATCAGCCCCAGCATTTT. As protein: CASSDLQGLGNQPQHF. The chain recombines TRBV19 with TRBJ1-5; 7 bases map to TRBD1. This CDR3 has 16 residues. Unmatched junction bases numbered 9, after V lost 5 bases and J lost 2 bases. Germline V lookup: CDR1 LNHDA, CDR2 SQIVND (reference sequence).

The chain couples TRBV18 to TRBJ1-4, with TRBD1 matching over 7 bases. V was pared by 5 bases and J by 3 bases, with 6 bases of the junction left unmatched. This CDR3 contains 15 residues. The germline gives CDR1 KGHSH, CDR2 LQKENI. The CDR3 coding sequence is TGTGCCAGCTCAGCCCCCGGGACAGCTAATGAAAAACTGTTTTTT. This sequence encodes CASSAPGTANEKLFF. Supplemented by reference TRBV18 and TRBJ1-4, the full variable domain reads NAGVMQNPRHLVRRRGQEARLRCSPMKGHSHVYWYRQLPEEGLKFMVYLQKENIIDESGMPKERFSAEFPKEGPSILRIQQVVRGDSAAYFCASSAPGTANEKLFFGSGTQLSVL.

This clone was seen once. The chain employs TRBV5-1 and TRBJ1-1; 10 positions match TRBD1. This CDR3 has 15 residues. V was clipped by 4 bases and J by 1 base; unmatched bases: 4. The germline V gene encodes CDR1 SGHRS and CDR2 YFSETQ. CDR3 sequence reads: CASSKRDRGNTEAFF. DNA of the CDR3: TGCGCCAGCAGCAAACGGGACAGGGGGAACACTGAAGCTTTCTTT. Full variable domain (rest looked up from reference TRBV5-1 and TRBJ1-1): KAGVTQTPRYLIKTRGQQVTLSCSPISGHRSVSWYQQTPGQGLQFLFEYFSETQRNKGNFPGRFSGRQFSNSRSEMNVSTLELGDSALYLCASSKRDRGNTEAFFGQGTRLTVV.

The V and J genes are TRBV19 and TRBJ2-7; 9 bases map to TRBD1. The CDR3 runs 14 residues. Germline CDR1 is LNHDA and CDR2 is SQIVND (reference sequence). V was pared by 5 bases and J by 0 bases, with 2 bases of the junction left unmatched. CDR3 sequence reads: CASSDRGTSYEQYF. Here the CDR3 DNA reads TGTGCCAGTAGTGACAGGGGGACCTCCTACGAGCAGTACTTC.

V and J are TRBV7-2 and TRBJ1-1, with D unclear. CDR1 SGHTA and CDR2 FQGNSA come from the germline V gene. The germline V and J ends were trimmed by 5 bases and 3 bases, with 16 bases remaining between them. The CDR3 is made up of 15 amino acids. The CDR3: CASSQFWDGDTEAFF. CDR3 sequence (DNA): TGTGCCAGCAGCCAGTTTTGGGATGGGGACACTGAAGCTTTCTTT.

This clone was seen only a few times. The chain combines TRBV29-1 with TRBJ1-1, with D perhaps matching TRBD1 (6 bases). Trimming stripped 7 bases from V and 3 bases from J, with 21 bases between. CDR1 is SQVTM, CDR2 ANQGSEA, per germline. The length of the CDR3 is 15 residues. The CDR3 sequence: CSATHSRGGHTEAFF. CDR3 coding DNA: TGCAGCGCCACACACTCTAGGGGGGGCCACACTGAAGCTTTCTTT.

The J gene is TRBJ2-1, the V gene TRBV30, with TRBD1 as a possible D gene (6 bases). With 0 bases removed from V and 5 bases from J, the gap between germline ends came to 11 bases. Germline CDR1 is GTSNPN and CDR2 is SVGIG (reference sequence). CDR3 length: 14 amino acids. Here the CDR3 DNA reads TGTGCCTGGAGTGTAGGCAGGGGTAACAATGAGCAGTTCTTC. Translating it yields CAWSVGRGNNEQFF.

The chain carries TRBV21-1 and TRBJ1-5. TRBV21-1 is flagged as a pseudogene. The CDR3 is made up of 15 amino acids. The CDR3 DNA follows: TGTGCCAGCAGAGTTCTGGGGGACTTCTCTCGGTCCCAGCATTTT. This codes for CASRVLGDFSRSQHF.